Below are 6 T cell receptor beta chains sequenced from a single sample in a study of PD-L1 blockade in urothelial cancer. Method: immunoSEQ multiplex PCR; TCRdb's copy keeps in-frame clones and lacks some. The sample includes under 45,000 clones, 82% of them seen just once. This specimen consisted of PBMCs, obtained around atezolizumab (anti-PD-L1) treatment. These receptors were obtained from a man aged 60 to 69 with urothelial cancer.

The rearrangement uses TRBV5-1 and TRBJ2-4; 7 bases match TRBD1. Germline V lookup: CDR1 SGHRS, CDR2 YFSETQ. CDR3 length: 13 amino acids. Germline trimming cut 0 bases from V and 8 bases from J; bases unmatched to any gene: 2. The CDR3 region is CASSLVQGDIQYF. The CDR3 DNA is TGCGCCAGCAGCTTGGTTCAGGGGGACATTCAGTACTTC.

This chain joins TRBV4-1 and TRBJ1-6, with a tentative D call TRBD1 (5 bases). The CDR3 spans 15 residues. V was trimmed by 0 bases and J by 6 bases, leaving 9 bases between them. CDR1 and CDR2 from the germline V gene are MGHRA and YSYEKL. CDR3 DNA: TGCGCCAGCAGCCAAGAGGGACTTTCTAATTCACCCCTCCACTTT. It is translated as CASSQEGLSNSPLHF.

The CDR3 bases are TGTGCCAGCAGCAAAGGTCCCCGGGACAGGGGGATTAAGCAGCCCCAGCATTTT. Protein: CASSKGPRDRGIKQPQHF. The V and J genes are TRBV21-1 and TRBJ1-5; TRBD1 is the table's D call and was not checked against the DNA. TRBV21-1 is an annotated pseudogene. The length of the CDR3 is 18 residues.

This clone was recorded at least ten times. V is TRBV5-5 and J is TRBJ2-2; D remains ambiguous. This CDR3 contains 16 residues. V was shortened by 0 bases and J by 5 bases, with 14 bases between the two germline ends. Germline V gives CDR1 SGHKS, CDR2 YYEKEE (reference sequence). As DNA, the CDR3 is TGTGCCAGCAGCTTGGAGTATGCGGTGAGGACCGGGGAGCTGTTTTTT. Its protein product is CASSLEYAVRTGELFF.

The V gene is TRBV10-3, the J gene TRBJ1-2; the D gene is possibly TRBD1 (6 bases). Trimming took 3 bases from V and 7 from J, leaving 12 bases between them. Germline V gives CDR1 ENHRY, CDR2 SYGVKD. CDR3 size: 13 residues. The CDR3 DNA reads as TGTGCCATCAGTGATAACAGGGAGGGTGGCTACACCTTC. Translating gives CAISDNREGGYTF.

The rearrangement links TRBV11-2 to TRBJ2-2; 8 positions agree with TRBD2. Germline CDR1 SGHAT, CDR2 FQNNGV. Unmatched junction bases numbered 6, after V lost 6 bases and J lost 3 bases. The CDR3 extends over 15 amino acids. The CDR3 DNA reads TGTGCCAGCAGACGACTAGCGCGAGACACCGGGGAGCTGTTTTTT. Its protein is CASRRLARDTGELFF.